This TCR beta chain was observed in a study of T cell responses to AZD1222 COVID-19 vaccine. Whole-study context: Researchers grouped second doses given at about 4 or about 12 weeks into one pool.

Study-wide results and caveats: After two AZD1222 doses, spike-specific TCR breadth and depth rose versus day 0. The donor cohort was predominantly white British with a female majority, and clonal diversity may have been underestimated.

This clone occurred a few times. The target antigen is unknown. CDR3 length: 15 amino acids. Germline CDR1 MNHEY, CDR2 SMNVEV (reference sequence). The ends were cut back, 2 bases at V and 3 bases at J, with 12 bases in the middle. TCRdb's copy holds only in-frame clones and misses some; the assay was immunoSEQ multiplex PCR. The sample includes 100,000 or so clones, 85% to 90% of them seen just once. The chain couples TRBV27 to TRBJ2-3; D perhaps matches TRBD2 (6 bases). The sample here was peripheral blood, taken on day 0 of AZD1222 vaccination. The source of this sequence is an adult in good health. This chain's CDR3 is CASSLGGELTDTQYF. The CDR3, as DNA: TGTGCCAGCAGTTTAGGCGGGGAACTTACAGATACGCAGTATTTT.